The T cell receptor beta chain under discussion was sequenced for a study of TIL therapy for anti-PD-1-resistant metastatic lung cancer. About the study: Most patients had lung adenocarcinoma; a few tumors were EGFR-mutant, two ALK-rearranged; half smoked currently or formerly. Tumors carried a median approximately 1.6 non-synonymous mutations per megabase.

Points on this clone: Its antigen is still unknown.

Study-level results: TIL clonotype persistence in blood showed no apparent association with response.

The immunoSEQ assay was v3. The assay was immunoSEQ multiplex PCR, and TCRdb's table has in-frame clones only and misses some. This table holds 52,000 or so clones, approximately 78% found once. V shed 7 bases and J shed 5 bases, with 12 bases lying between them. The CDR3 spans 12 residues. Time point defined: pre-treatment sample, taken before nivolumab and TIL therapy. The clonotype originates from a person between 30 and 80 years old with non-small cell lung cancer. This specimen was blood, taken at baseline. V gene TRBV12-3 or TRBV12-4 combines with J gene TRBJ2-7, with D tentatively TRBD1 (5 bases). The CDR3 spells CASNVAGNEQYF. DNA for the CDR3: TGTGCCAGCAACGTCGCAGGGAACGAGCAGTACTTC.